This T cell receptor (beta chain) was captured in a study of cytomegalovirus exposure and HLA in healthy donors. General study points: Across all donors, roughly uniform sequencing depth was an assumption of the presence/absence analyses. In a later analysis, across HLA loci, associated TCR counts were highest for DRB1, lowest for HLA-C. The classifier was said to identify cytomegalovirus status with high specificity and sensitivity.

PCR was performed using 60 Vbeta and 13 Jbeta primers. Some clones are missing from TCRdb's copy, which holds only in-frame ones; the method was immunoSEQ multiplex PCR. The sample gives 110,000 to 150,000 clones, approximately 9% of which show up once; 1.8% is in the top ten. This clone was observed a few times. Its antigen is not known. The CDR3 is 18 amino acids. Germline CDR1 reads MGHRA; CDR2 reads YSYEKL. The V gene lost 1 base and the J gene lost 7 bases, with 23 bases spanning the gap. The chain is built from TRBV4-1 and TRBJ2-1; perhaps TRBD2 as D (5 bases). Sequencing was done on a sample of PBMCs. The TCR sequence derives from a male donor in good health and CMV-seronegative. The CDR3 reads CASSQVDLGLARGNEQFF. DNA for the CDR3: TGCGCCAGCAGCCAAGTGGACCTTGGGCTAGCACGAGGTAATGAGCAGTTCTTC.